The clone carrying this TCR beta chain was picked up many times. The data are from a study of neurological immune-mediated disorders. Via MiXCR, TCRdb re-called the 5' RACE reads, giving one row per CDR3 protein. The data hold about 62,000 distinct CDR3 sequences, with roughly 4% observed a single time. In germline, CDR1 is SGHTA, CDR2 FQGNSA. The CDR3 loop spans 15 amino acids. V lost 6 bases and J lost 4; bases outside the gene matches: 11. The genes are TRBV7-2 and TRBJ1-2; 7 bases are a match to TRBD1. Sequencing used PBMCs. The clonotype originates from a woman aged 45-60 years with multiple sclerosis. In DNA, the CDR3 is TGTGCCAGCAGACCCGTGGCGGGACAGACCTATGGCTACACCTTC. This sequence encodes CASRPVAGQTYGYTF.